This entry is about one TCR beta chain. This receptor's antigen is unknown. There are no base qualities to consult, and no much larger clone falls within one base. Using the deep immunoSEQ assay, multiplex PCR amplified TCR CDR3 regions from genomic DNA. Extracted genomic DNA from each cell subset was distributed evenly across all wells of several immunoSEQ 96-well plates, and each plate was treated as a replicate. For sorted subsets, 200 to 250 ng genomic DNA, equal to 30,000 to 35,000 T cell genomes, was loaded into each replicate PCR. Purified libraries were quantified with a Qubit 3.0 fluorometer, sized on a Bioanalyzer 2100, and re-quantified with the KAPA Library Quantification kit. Every immunoSEQ 96-well plate was sequenced on a dedicated single-read 150-cycle Illumina NextSeq 550 flow cell. Turning to the authors' computational methods: Because the immunoSEQ output included only junctional sequences and no quality scores, the filtering could not be the same as the filtering used for full-length reads. Sequences were annotated with PyIR, a Python wrapper for IgBLAST v1.9, using IMGT germline references to assign V/J genes and CDR3. Reads with weak V/J assignments (E-value above 1e-6), missing CDR3, stop codons, out-of-frame junctions, or ambiguous translated residues were removed. V3J clonotypes were defined as sequences sharing the same inferred V gene, J gene, and CDR3 amino acid sequence. Percentage overlap between repertoires was calculated by dividing the number of shared unique clonotypes by the size of the smaller repertoire. Three approaches were used to assess repertoire richness: RTK rarefaction, the Chao1 estimator, and Recon v2.1 estimates of unobserved clonotypes. Generation probabilities were computed with OLGA for all TCRbeta clonotypes obtained by the gDNA method from four donors. This is the immuneACCESS table as TCRdb keeps it, with only in-frame sequences that have V and J called. A part of the clones is gone; compared with another copy, unresolved V genes explain less than half, and the rest is unexplained. The V and J calls and the clone size are those of that table, but D and trimming were determined from the DNA. This sample has some 1,600,000 clones in its table, and 95% to 99% of those were observed once. Less than 0.55% of the sample rests with the top ten.

The donors were healthy, HIV-negative adults with no recently reported acute infections or vaccinations. Only Caucasian adults living in Nashville, Tennessee, USA were represented among the donors. CD4+ T cells were enriched by magnetic negative selection, after which naive cells were positively selected on CD45RA and the negative fraction was taken as the memory subset. After blood collection by leukapheresis, PBMCs were isolated using Ficoll-Histopaque density gradient centrifugation and then cryopreserved in the vapor phase of liquid nitrogen. Analytical flow cytometry was used to check the purity and quantity of every magnetically sorted T cell population. Genomic DNA was isolated from each sorted fraction and quantified by UV absorbance on a Nanodrop 2000c. Sequences SGHTA (CDR1) and FQGNSA (CDR2) are obtained from the germline V gene. From the cysteine up to the phenylalanine, the CDR3 has a length of 17 residues. Only CDR3 DNA remains: 51 bases, in frame from the first base. The trim is 5 bases for V and 2 bases for J, with a gap of 18 bases between the germline ends.

The source of the sample is a study of shared clonotypes between healthy human individuals (dated by TCRdb to 2018 to 2020). Looking at the study overall: The cohort included three men and a couple of women between 18 and 49 years of age. For each donor, CD4 naive and CD4 memory were each run on three plates, CD8 naive on two plates, and CD8 memory on one plate. The study deeply sequenced blood TCR repertoires of several healthy adults to estimate repertoire size and the extent of clonotype sharing between individuals. Libraries were prepared and TCR repertoires were sequenced by different laboratories using diverse techniques, in order to increase sequencing depth and limit assay-specific biases. Per donor, leukapheresis produced somewhere between about 0.94 and 9.5 billion PBMCs.

Findings and caveats that apply to the study as a whole: Pairwise subsampling indicated that sequencing depth was expected to affect the degree of clonotype sharing among donors. Because the study included only a small number of donors, the genetic and exposure-history diversity represented was limited. Incomplete sequencing was indicated by rarefaction of sorted-subset datasets, despite the large sequencing depth. Only blood was sampled, and tissue TCR repertoires likely differ from those in blood. Naive subsets generally had larger estimated clonotype richness than memory subsets. Higher generation probabilities were observed for clonotypes shared by all four sorted-subset donors than for non-shared clonotypes. Across a few donors, approximately 4.9% of naive CD4, 3.5% of naive CD8, under 2.5% of memory CD4, and approximately 0.42% of memory CD8 clonotypes were shared.

The V gene is TRBV7-2 and the J gene is TRBJ2-2, with an unclear D gene assignment. The sequenced sample was naive CD4+ T cells sorted from blood. The sample's cell subset or site label, decoded: CD45RA+ positively selected. This receptor was obtained from a man aged 25 to 40 in good health. The CDR3: CASSIRRNRLNTGELFF. The DNA sequence is TGTGCCAGCAGCATCCGGAGAAATCGTCTAAACACCGGGGAGCTGTTTTTT.